This T cell receptor beta chain was observed in a study of T cells in Graves' hyperthyroidism and ophthalmopathy. The study left out patients who had uncontrolled infection, other autoimmune disease, pregnancy or lactation. The PBMCs studied were ones that came from about 10 ml fresh peripheral blood. What was amplified from RNA transcripts were TCR beta CDR3 regions. With the HTBI primer set, the TCR CDR3 went through a first round of RT-PCR. TCRdb reanalysed the multiplex PCR reads using MiXCR and keeps one entry per CDR3 protein. The data hold 550,000 to 650,000 distinct CDR3 sequences, with approximately 15% observed a single time. V lost 3 bases and J lost 4, with 7 bases in between. This CDR3 contains 13 residues. The germline CDR1 and CDR2 sequences are MDHEN and SYDVKM. Many counts were recorded for this clonotype.

This TCR came from a woman aged 25 to 39 with Graves' hyperthyroidism that later progressed to Graves' ophthalmopathy. The V call is TRBV28, the J call TRBJ2-1; unclear D gene. Sequences were obtained from blood. CDR3 loop: CASSFDRYNEQFF. CDR3 bases: TGTGCCAGCAGTTTCGATCGTTACAATGAGCAGTTCTTC.